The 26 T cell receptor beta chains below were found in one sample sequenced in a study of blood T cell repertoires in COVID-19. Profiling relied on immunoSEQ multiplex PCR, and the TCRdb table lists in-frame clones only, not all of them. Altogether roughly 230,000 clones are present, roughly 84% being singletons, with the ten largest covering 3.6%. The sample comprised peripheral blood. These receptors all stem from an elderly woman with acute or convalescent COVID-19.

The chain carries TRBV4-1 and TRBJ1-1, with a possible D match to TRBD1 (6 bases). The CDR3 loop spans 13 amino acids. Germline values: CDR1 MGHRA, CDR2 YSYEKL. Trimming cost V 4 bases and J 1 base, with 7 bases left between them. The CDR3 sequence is CASSRTENTEAFF. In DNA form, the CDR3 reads TGCGCCAGCAGCCGGACAGAGAACACTGAAGCTTTCTTT.

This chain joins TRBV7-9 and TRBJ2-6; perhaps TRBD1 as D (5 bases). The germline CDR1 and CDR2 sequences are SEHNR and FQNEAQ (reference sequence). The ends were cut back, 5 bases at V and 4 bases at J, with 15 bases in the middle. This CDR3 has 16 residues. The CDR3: CASSQGRPTGANVLTF. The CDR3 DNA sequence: TGTGCCAGCAGCCAGGGTCGGCCCACGGGGGCCAACGTCCTGACTTTC.

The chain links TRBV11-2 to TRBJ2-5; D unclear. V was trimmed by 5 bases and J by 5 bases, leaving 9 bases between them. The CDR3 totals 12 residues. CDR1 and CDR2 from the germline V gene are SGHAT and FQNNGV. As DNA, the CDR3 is TGTGCCAGCAGCCCCGCCGGGGAGACCCAGTACTTC. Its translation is CASSPAGETQYF.

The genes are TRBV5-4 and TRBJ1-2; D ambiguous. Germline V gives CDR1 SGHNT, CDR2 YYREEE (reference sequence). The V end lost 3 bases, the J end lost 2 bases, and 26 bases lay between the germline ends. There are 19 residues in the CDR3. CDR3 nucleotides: TGTGCCAGCAGCTCGGTCCCCGGGAGCAGACTACGGTACAACTATGGCTACACCTTC. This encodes CASSSVPGSRLRYNYGYTF. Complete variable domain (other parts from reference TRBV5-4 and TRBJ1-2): ETGVTQSPTHLIKTRGQQVTLRCSSQSGHNTVSWYQQALGQGPQFIFQYYREEENGRGNFPPRFSGLQFPNYSSELNVNALELDDSALYLCASSSVPGSRLRYNYGYTFGSGTRLTVV.

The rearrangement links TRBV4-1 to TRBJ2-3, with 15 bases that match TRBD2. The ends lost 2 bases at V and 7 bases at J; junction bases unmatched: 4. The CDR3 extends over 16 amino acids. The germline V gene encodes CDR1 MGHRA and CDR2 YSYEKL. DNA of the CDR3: TGCGCCAGCAGCCAATCCGGACTAGCGGGGGGGTATACGCAGTATTTT. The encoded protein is CASSQSGLAGGYTQYF.

CDR3 protein: CASSLGGQVYEQYF. The CDR3 DNA follows: TGTGCCAGCAGCTTAGGAGGGCAGGTCTACGAGCAGTACTTC. This chain links TRBV11-2 with TRBJ2-7; D is perhaps TRBD2 (5 bases). The CDR3 spans 14 residues. The V end lost 1 base, the J end lost 3 bases, and 10 bases lay between the germline ends. Germline CDR1 SGHAT, CDR2 FQNNGV.

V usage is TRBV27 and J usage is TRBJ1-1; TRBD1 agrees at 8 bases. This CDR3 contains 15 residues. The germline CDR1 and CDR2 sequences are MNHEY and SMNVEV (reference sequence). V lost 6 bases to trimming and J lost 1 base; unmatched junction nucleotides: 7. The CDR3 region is CASRSETGANTEAFF. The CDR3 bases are TGTGCCAGCAGATCGGAGACAGGGGCGAACACTGAAGCTTTCTTT.

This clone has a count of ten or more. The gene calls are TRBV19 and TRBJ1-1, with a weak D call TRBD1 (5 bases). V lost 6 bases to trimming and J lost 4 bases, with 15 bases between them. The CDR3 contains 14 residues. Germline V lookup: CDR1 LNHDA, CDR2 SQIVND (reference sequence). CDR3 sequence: CASRSAGWGTEAFF. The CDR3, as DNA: TGTGCCAGTAGAAGCGCAGGGTGGGGCACTGAAGCTTTCTTT.

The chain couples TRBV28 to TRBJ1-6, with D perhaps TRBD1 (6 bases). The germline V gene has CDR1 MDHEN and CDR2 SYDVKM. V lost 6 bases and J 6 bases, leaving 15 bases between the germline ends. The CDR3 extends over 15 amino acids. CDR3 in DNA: TGTGCCAGCAGCTTAGCAGGGACAACTAATTCACCCCTCCACTTT. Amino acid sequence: CASSLAGTTNSPLHF.

In nucleotides, the CDR3 is TGCGCCAGCAGCCAAGCTTTGGGGGGGAGCTACAATGAGCAGTTCTTC. This gives the protein CASSQALGGSYNEQFF. The V gene is TRBV4-3, the J gene TRBJ2-1; 7 positions agree with TRBD2. The CDR3 spans 16 residues. V was pared by 1 base and J by 3 bases, with 6 bases of the junction left unmatched. Germline loops: CDR1 LGHNA, CDR2 YSLEER.

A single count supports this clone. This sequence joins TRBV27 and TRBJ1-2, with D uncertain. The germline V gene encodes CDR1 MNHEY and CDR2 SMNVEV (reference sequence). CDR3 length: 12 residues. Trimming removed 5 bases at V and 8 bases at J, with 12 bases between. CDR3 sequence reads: CASSPPSGGYTF. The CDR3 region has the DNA TGTGCCAGCAGTCCTCCTTCGGGGGGCTACACCTTC.

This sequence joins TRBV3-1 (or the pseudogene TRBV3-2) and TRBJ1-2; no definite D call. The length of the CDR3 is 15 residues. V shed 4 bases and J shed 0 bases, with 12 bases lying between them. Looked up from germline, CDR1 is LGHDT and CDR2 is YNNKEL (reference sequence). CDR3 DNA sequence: TGTGCCAGCAGCCCGGCGGCCGAGGCTAACTATGGCTACACCTTC. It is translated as CASSPAAEANYGYTF.

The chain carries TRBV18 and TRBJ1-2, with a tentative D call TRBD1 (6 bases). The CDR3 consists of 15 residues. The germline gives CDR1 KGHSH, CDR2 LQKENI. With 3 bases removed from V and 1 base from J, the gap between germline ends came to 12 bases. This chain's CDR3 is CASSPQDSFNYGYTF. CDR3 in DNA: TGTGCCAGCTCACCTCAGGACAGCTTTAACTATGGCTACACCTTC.

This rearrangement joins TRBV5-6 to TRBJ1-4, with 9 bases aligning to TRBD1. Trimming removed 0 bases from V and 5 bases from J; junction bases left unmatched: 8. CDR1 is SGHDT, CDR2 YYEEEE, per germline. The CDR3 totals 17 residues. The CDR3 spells CASSLGTGGVPNEKLFF. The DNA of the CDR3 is TGTGCCAGCAGCTTGGGCACAGGGGGCGTGCCCAATGAAAAACTGTTTTTT.

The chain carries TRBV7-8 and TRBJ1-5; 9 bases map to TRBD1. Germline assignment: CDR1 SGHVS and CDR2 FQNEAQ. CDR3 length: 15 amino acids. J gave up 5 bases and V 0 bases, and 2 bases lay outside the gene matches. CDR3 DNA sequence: TGTGCCAGCAGCTTAGCGACAGGGGGAGATCAGCCCCAGCATTTT. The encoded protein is CASSLATGGDQPQHF.

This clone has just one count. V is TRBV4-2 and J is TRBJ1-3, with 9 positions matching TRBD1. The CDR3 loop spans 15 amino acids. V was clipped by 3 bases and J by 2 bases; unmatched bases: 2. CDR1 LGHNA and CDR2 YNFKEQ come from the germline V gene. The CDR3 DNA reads TGTGCCAGCAGCCAGGGGACAGGGACTGGAAACACCATATATTTT. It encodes CASSQGTGTGNTIYF.

CDR3 nucleotides: TGTGCCAGCAGTCAGGGCTCTGGGGCCAACGTCCTGACTTTC. Its protein is CASSQGSGANVLTF. V usage is TRBV6-2 or TRBV6-3 and J usage is TRBJ2-6; D possibly corresponds to TRBD1 (5 bases). Looked up from germline, CDR1 is MNHEY and CDR2 is SVGEGT. Deletions cut 5 bases from V and 0 bases from J, with 5 bases between. The CDR3 is made up of 14 amino acids.

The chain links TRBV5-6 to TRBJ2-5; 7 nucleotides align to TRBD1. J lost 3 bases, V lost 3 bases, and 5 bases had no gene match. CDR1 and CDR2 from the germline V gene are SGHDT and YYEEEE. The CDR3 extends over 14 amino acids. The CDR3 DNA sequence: TGTGCCAGCAGCTATAAGGGGGCGGAAGAGACCCAGTACTTC. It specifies CASSYKGAEETQYF.

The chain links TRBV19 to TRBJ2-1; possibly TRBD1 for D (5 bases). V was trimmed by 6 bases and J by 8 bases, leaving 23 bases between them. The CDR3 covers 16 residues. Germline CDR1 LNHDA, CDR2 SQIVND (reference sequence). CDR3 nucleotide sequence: TGTGCCAGTAGACCTTTAATCAGCCCCAAACAGGATGAGCAGTTCTTC. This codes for CASRPLISPKQDEQFF. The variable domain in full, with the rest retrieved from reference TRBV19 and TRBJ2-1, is DGGITQSPKYLFRKEGQNVTLSCEQNLNHDAMYWYRQDPGQGLRLIYYSQIVNDFQKGDIAEGYSVSREKKESFPLTVTSAQKNPTAFYLCASRPLISPKQDEQFFGPGTRLTVL.

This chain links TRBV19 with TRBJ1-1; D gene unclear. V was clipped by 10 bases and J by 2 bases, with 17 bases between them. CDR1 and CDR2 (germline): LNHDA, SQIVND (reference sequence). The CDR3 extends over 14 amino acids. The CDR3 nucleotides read TGTGCCACAAGGAGGGCAGCGGTTAACACTGAAGCTTTCTTT. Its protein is CATRRAAVNTEAFF.

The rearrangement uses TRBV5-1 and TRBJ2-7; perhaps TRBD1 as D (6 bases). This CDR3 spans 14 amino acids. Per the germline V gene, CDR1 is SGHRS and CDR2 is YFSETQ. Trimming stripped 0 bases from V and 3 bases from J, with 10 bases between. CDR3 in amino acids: CASSLGTDRYEQYF. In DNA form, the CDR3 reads TGCGCCAGCAGCTTGGGGACAGACCGCTACGAGCAGTACTTC.

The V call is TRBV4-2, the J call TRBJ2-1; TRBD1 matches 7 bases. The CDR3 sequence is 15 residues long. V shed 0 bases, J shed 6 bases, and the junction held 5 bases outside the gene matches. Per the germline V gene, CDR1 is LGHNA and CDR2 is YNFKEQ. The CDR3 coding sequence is TGTGCCAGCAGCCAAGATTTACAGGGGCCCAATGAGCAGTTCTTC. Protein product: CASSQDLQGPNEQFF.

CDR3 nucleotides: TGCGCCAGCAGCCCGGAGGGAGGGTTTCAGCCCCAGCATTTT. Residues: CASSPEGGFQPQHF. This chain joins TRBV5-1 and TRBJ1-5; D gene uncertain. Trimming stripped 4 bases from V and 6 bases from J, with 14 bases between. The CDR3 loop spans 14 amino acids. Germline V gene data show CDR1 as SGHRS and CDR2 as YFSETQ.

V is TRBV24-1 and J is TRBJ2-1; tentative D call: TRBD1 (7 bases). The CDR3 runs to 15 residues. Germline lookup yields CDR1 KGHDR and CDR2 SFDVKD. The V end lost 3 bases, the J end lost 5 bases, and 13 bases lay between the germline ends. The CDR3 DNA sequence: TGTGCCACCAGTGATGCGGGACAGCGAGACAATGAGCAGTTCTTC. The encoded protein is CATSDAGQRDNEQFF.

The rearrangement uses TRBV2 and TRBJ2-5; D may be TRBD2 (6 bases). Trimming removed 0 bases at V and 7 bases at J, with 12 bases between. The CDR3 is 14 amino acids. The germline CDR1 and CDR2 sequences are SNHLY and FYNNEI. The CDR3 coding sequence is TGTGCCAGCAGTGAAGCGGAGCGGGTGAGGACCCAGTACTTC. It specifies CASSEAERVRTQYF.

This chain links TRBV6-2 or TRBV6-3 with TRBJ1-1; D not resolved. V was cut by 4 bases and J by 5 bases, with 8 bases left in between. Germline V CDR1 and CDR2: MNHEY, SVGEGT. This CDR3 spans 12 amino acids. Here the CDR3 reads CASSLTGTEAFF. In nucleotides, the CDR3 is TGTGCCAGCAGTTTAACGGGGACTGAAGCTTTCTTT.